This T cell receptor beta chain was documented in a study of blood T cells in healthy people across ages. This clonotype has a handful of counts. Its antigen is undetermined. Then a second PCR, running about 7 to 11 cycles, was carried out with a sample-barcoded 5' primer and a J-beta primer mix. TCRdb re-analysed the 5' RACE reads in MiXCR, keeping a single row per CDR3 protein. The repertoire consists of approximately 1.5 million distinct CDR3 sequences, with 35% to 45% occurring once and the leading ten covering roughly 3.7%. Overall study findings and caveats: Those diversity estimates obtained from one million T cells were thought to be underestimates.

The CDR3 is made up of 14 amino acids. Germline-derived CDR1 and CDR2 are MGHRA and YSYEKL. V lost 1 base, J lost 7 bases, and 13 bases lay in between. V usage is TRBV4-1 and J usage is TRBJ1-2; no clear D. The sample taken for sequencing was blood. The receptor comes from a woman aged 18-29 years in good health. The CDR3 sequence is CASSQVTGFGGYTF. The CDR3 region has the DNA TGCGCCAGCAGCCAAGTCACGGGTTTTGGTGGCTACACCTTC.